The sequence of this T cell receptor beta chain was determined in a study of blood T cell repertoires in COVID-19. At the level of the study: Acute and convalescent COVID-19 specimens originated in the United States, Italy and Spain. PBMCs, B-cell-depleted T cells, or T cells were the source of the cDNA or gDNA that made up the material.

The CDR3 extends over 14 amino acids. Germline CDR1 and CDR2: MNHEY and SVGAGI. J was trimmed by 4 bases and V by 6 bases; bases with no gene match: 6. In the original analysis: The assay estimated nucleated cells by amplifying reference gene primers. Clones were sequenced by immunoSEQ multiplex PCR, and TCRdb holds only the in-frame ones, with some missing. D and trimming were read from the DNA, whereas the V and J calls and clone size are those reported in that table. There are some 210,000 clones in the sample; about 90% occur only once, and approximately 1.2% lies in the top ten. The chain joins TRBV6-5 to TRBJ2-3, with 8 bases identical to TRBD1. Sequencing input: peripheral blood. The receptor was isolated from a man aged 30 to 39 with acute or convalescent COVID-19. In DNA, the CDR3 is TGTGCCAGCAGCTCCAGGGGGCGCGCAGATACGCAGTATTTT. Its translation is CASSSRGRADTQYF.